This paragraph covers one T cell receptor beta chain sequence. Its antigen is still unknown. One base away there is no much larger clone; base qualities are not given. The CDR3 regions of human TCRbeta chains were analyzed by immunosequencing. The original pipeline was this. TCRs in the repertoires were compared against a reference library of SARS-CoV-2-specific TCRs that had been generated with the MIRA antigen-specificity platform. Breadth was defined as the fraction of unique TCRs that were SARS-CoV-2-associated. Depth was defined as the fraction of total T cells that were SARS-CoV-2-associated. Using the MIRA data, each spike-specific TCR was assigned both to the spike region to which the TCR was reactive and to a CD4 or CD8 class. Log10-transformed breadth and depth values were compared by one-way ANOVA with Sidak's multiple comparisons tests. Sourced from immuneACCESS, this table was stored by TCRdb with only in-frame sequences that have V and J called. A share of the clones is absent; for the studies checked, an unresolved V gene accounts for under half, and the remainder has no known explanation. That table supplies the V and J calls and clone size; D and trimming were determined from the DNA. This sample comprises 92,000 or so clones, 89% of them detected only once. The top ten constitute more than 5% of the sample.

The data originate from a study of T cell responses to AZD1222 COVID-19 vaccine (dated by TCRdb to the early 2020s). Some background on the complete study: A total of 233 trial participants underwent TCR sequencing, of whom under 220 had received two doses of AZD1222 and about 26 had received two doses of the MenACWY control vaccine. Trial participants were enrolled by age into subgroups of 18-55, 56-69 and 70-plus years, and around 150, 29 and 61 TCR-sequenced participants, respectively, were included in these subgroups.

According to the study, the label for this sample's time point signals: about 28 days (+/-7) after the second vaccine dose. AZD1222 recipients with second doses at about 4 weeks or about 12 weeks were pooled, because spike-specific TCR depth and breadth did not differ between schedules. Samples from vaccinated people were obtained from the UK trials COV001 and COV002, which included a single-blind randomized controlled phase 2/3 trial of AZD1222 (ChAdOx1 nCoV-19) in healthy adults. For TCRbeta chain sequencing, PBMC samples were collected from trial participants at day 0 and at day 28 after the second dose. The study at large found these results: Vaccine-associated CD4 TCRs spanned the whole spike protein, with dominant responses in regions 160-218 and 743-854. In the small 56-69-year group, the increase in depth fell short of significance, most likely because of low power. Because no day 14 peak-response samples were available, repertoires were characterized only after the peak T cell response. A significant rise in spike-specific TCR breadth and depth was observed after two AZD1222 doses relative to day 0 and relative to MenACWY recipients. Epitopes outside the regions mutated in the B.1.351 and B.1.1.7 variants were reportedly recognized by nearly half of the unique spike-specific TCRs. Most participants were white British and females outnumbered males, and the authors suggested that clonal diversity may have been underestimated. Only five to seven AZD1222 recipients were SARS-CoV-2 seropositive at baseline, limiting conclusions about previously exposed vaccinees.

The specimen comprised peripheral blood, sampled 28 days after the second AZD1222 dose. This clonotype was obtained from an adult who received the AZD1222 COVID-19 vaccine.

The DNA reads TGTGCCAGCAGCAAGGGCGGGACTTCCAATGGAGCTTTCTTT. Translated, this is CASSKGGTSNGAFF. The chain is made from TRBV5-5 and TRBJ1-1; the best D guess is TRBD1, with 5 bases matching. V loses 4 bases, J loses 10 bases, and the germline ends lie 20 bases apart. Including cysteine and phenylalanine, the CDR3 has 14 amino acids. Here the CDR3 DNA is all that survives: 42 bases in frame from base 1. For CDR1 and CDR2, the germline V gene (reference sequence) lists SGHKS and YYEKEE. With the rest looked up from the reference TRBV5-5 and TRBJ1-1 genes rather than sequenced, the full variable domain is DAGVTQSPTHLIKTRGQQVTLRCSPISGHKSVSWYQQVLGQGPQFIFQYYEKEERGRGNFPDRFSARQFPNYSSELNVNALLLGDSALYLCASSKGGTSNGAFFGQGTRLTVV.